Below, 10 T cell receptor beta chains from the same sample are listed, as sequenced in a study of T-cell memory formation after mild COVID-19. TCRdb analysed the 5' RACE reads with MiXCR anew, one entry per CDR3 protein. Of 350,000 to 500,000 distinct CDR3 sequences listed, about a sixth are singletons. Sequences were obtained from PBMCs or a T cell subset sorted from them (not recorded which). These receptor sequences come from a young man who had mild COVID-19 (a few samples of this study predate the infection). Cell type and time point are not known.

The chain is built from TRBV4-3 and TRBJ1-3; D ambiguous. The germline V gene encodes CDR1 LGHNA and CDR2 YSLEER. The ends were cut back, 0 bases at V and 1 base at J, with 13 bases in the middle. The CDR3 loop spans 17 amino acids. CDR3: CASSQEKQLLSGNTIYF. The CDR3 nucleotides are TGCGCCAGCAGCCAAGAGAAACAGCTCCTATCTGGAAACACCATATATTTT.

Only a few counts were recorded for this clonotype. The chain joins TRBV4-1 to TRBJ1-3; D ambiguous. This CDR3 has 16 amino acids. The V end was cut by 0 bases, the J end by 0 bases, with 9 bases between. Germline V gene sequence: CDR1 MGHRA, CDR2 YSYEKL. CDR3 in amino acids: CASSQDPPNSGNTIYF. In nucleotides, the CDR3 is TGCGCCAGCAGCCAAGATCCCCCGAACTCTGGAAACACCATATATTTT.

This clonotype was found a few times. The chain combines TRBV6-2 or TRBV6-3 with TRBJ2-2, with D unresolved. This CDR3 comprises 14 residues. V lost 7 bases and J lost 2, with 11 bases in between. Germline CDR1 MNHEY, CDR2 SVGEGT. The CDR3 bases are TGTGCCAGCACCCCTTACACCAACACCGGGGAGCTGTTTTTT. It is translated as CASTPYTNTGELFF.

This clonotype has only a few counts. The V call is TRBV7-2, the J call TRBJ2-1; 13 nucleotides agree with TRBD2. The length of the CDR3 is 16 residues. Germline values: CDR1 SGHTA, CDR2 FQGNSA. The V segment lost 5 bases and the J segment 4 bases; nucleotides outside the gene matches: 5. The CDR3 spells CASSDPLAGGYNEQFF. CDR3 sequence (DNA): TGTGCCAGCAGCGACCCACTAGCGGGGGGGTACAATGAGCAGTTCTTC.

This clonotype was seen a few times. This chain joins TRBV7-2 and TRBJ1-3; the D is unclear. Germline CDR1 and CDR2: SGHTA and FQGNSA. Trimming removed 1 base from V and 3 bases from J, with 7 bases in between. The CDR3 spans 14 residues. CDR3 sequence reads: CASSLEILGNTIYF. For the CDR3, the DNA is TGTGCCAGCAGCTTAGAGATCCTTGGAAACACCATATATTTT.

There are a few counts of this clonotype. The chain couples TRBV27 to TRBJ1-1, with D possibly matching TRBD1 (5 bases). The CDR3 loop spans 15 amino acids. Per the germline V gene, CDR1 is MNHEY and CDR2 is SMNVEV (reference sequence). V was shortened by 5 bases and J by 7 bases, with 20 bases between the two germline ends. The CDR3 region is CASSLTGHRPGEAFF. In DNA, the CDR3 is TGTGCCAGCAGTCTCACAGGACACCGCCCTGGTGAAGCTTTCTTT.

The table lists this clonotype with a few counts. The V gene is TRBV5-1, the J gene TRBJ1-1; tentative D call: TRBD1 (6 bases). This CDR3 is built from 15 residues. The germline gives CDR1 SGHRS, CDR2 YFSETQ. The V end was cut by 0 bases, the J end by 1 base, with 10 bases between. CDR3 amino acids: CASSLADSTNTEAFF. The CDR3 coding sequence is TGCGCCAGCAGCTTGGCGGACAGCACGAACACTGAAGCTTTCTTT.

This clonotype has just a few counts. CDR3 nucleotide sequence: TGTGCCAGCAGTTCAATCGTCGAGTGGACCCAGTACTTC. The encoded protein is CASSSIVEWTQYF. The J gene is TRBJ2-5, the V gene TRBV6-2 or TRBV6-3, with no clear D. Germline assignment: CDR1 MNHEY and CDR2 SVGEGT. This CDR3 has 13 residues. The V and J ends lost 4 bases and 7 bases respectively, with 13 bases between them.

This clonotype was counted only a few times. The rearrangement uses TRBV20-1 and TRBJ2-2, with TRBD2 matching 10 bases. V lost 6 bases and J lost 2; bases outside the gene matches: 3. Germline CDR1 is DFQATT and CDR2 is SNEGSKA (reference sequence). The CDR3 length is 14 residues. CDR3 nucleotides: TGCAGTGCGGTAGCGGGGGGAAACACCGGGGAGCTGTTTTTT. It codes for CSAVAGGNTGELFF.

The V and J genes are TRBV11-2 and TRBJ2-5; D may match TRBD1 or TRBD2 (5 bases each). The CDR3 runs to 12 residues. Germline CDR1 SGHAT, CDR2 FQNNGV. Between the trimmed V and J ends, which lost 5 bases and 14 bases, there was a span of 18 bases. In DNA form, the CDR3 reads TGTGCCAGCAGCCCTCCCGGGACCCCAGCCTACTTC. Translation: CASSPPGTPAYF.